This T cell receptor (beta chain) derives from a study of T cell responses to AZD1222 COVID-19 vaccine. Study-wide context: Researchers grouped second doses given at about 4 or about 12 weeks into one pool.

The study, taken as a whole, reports: Spike-wide coverage was observed for vaccine-associated CD4 TCRs, with dominant responses at 160-218 and 743-854. A mostly white British donor set with more females was recruited, and clonal diversity was possibly underestimated. Baseline serology detected seropositivity in only five to seven AZD1222 recipients.

This clone has only a few counts. Its antigen is unknown. Sequenced by immunoSEQ multiplex PCR; TCRdb stores in-frame clones only, minus some. The sample shows under 150,000 clones, 90% to 95% of them seen only once. V lost 4 bases, J lost 0 bases, and 17 bases lay in between. CDR3 size: 17 residues. Germline CDR1 and CDR2: MGHDK and SYGVNS. This specimen was peripheral blood, taken on day 0 of AZD1222 vaccination. The sequence came from an adult in good health. V and J are TRBV25-1 and TRBJ2-3; no clear D gene. CDR3 DNA: TGTGCCAGCAGTGTCCCCCGAGACGGACCTAGCACAGATACGCAGTATTTT. Translated, it gives CASSVPRDGPSTDTQYF.